This TCR beta chain was recorded in a study of blood T cell repertoires in COVID-19. The V end lost 6 bases, the J end lost 7 bases, and 25 bases lay between the germline ends. Looked up from germline, CDR1 is GTSNPN and CDR2 is SVGIG (reference sequence). The CDR3 is 15 residues long. Study processing details: Counts of nucleated cells, estimated from reference gene primer amplification, were obtained. Sequencing was performed with immunoSEQ multiplex PCR; in TCRdb, only in-frame clones are kept and a portion is missing. V and J calls plus clone size are reproduced from that table; the DNA served to infer D and trimming. Counted here are 130,000 to 150,000 clones, roughly 90% occurring once; the ten biggest clones make up 1.5% to 2%.

The receptor was derived from a man between 65 and 85 years old with acute or convalescent COVID-19. The sequencing input was peripheral blood. This rearrangement joins TRBV30 to TRBJ2-7, with a tentative D call TRBD2 (7 bases). In nucleotides, the CDR3 is TGTGCCTGCCAGCCCCGCCGGGGGGCCGGTGAGGAGCAGTACTTC. It is translated as CACQPRRGAGEEQYF.